This T cell receptor (beta chain) was captured in a study of blood T cell repertoires in COVID-19 (dated by TCRdb to 2018 to 2021). For context, the study as a whole: Samples covering the acute and convalescent phases of COVID-19 were provided by collaborators in the United States, Italy and Spain. Sample metadata almost always included a de-identified subject ID, COVID-19 status, age in years and sex. The prospective study material was composed of cDNA or gDNA derived from T cells, B-cell-depleted T cells, or PBMCs. The dataset comprised deeply sampled blood TCRbeta repertoires from subjects exposed to, actively infected with, or recovered from COVID-19. The repertoires were released in a freely available public database meant as a resource for research on the immune response to SARS-CoV-2. Samples were obtained from the ongoing ImmuneRACE study (first 160 participants) and from about 1,300 subjects provided by 6 global collaborators. HLA class I and class II types, where available, came from metadata supplied by the sample provider rather than from assay-based typing. What the study reported, not specific to this receptor: How much clinical and demographic metadata was included differed by source and by participant, and the metadata was provided uncurated.

Only one count was recorded for this clone. Its antigen has not been determined. No qualities accompany the bases; no much larger clone lies one base away. The collaborating institutions used their own protocols to collect whole blood in K2EDTA tubes. Collaborator samples were shipped for TCRbeta analysis as frozen whole blood, isolated PBMCs, or DNA extracted from either sample type. The immunoSEQ Assay, a bias-controlled multiplex PCR, was used to amplify TCRbeta CDR3 regions from genomic DNA. On the authors' methods: Nucleated cell counts per sample were estimated from amplification of reference gene primers within the assay. Sequence reads were collapsed and filtered to measure the absolute abundance of every unique TCRbeta CDR3 rearrangement. For each sample, productive Simpson clonality was calculated by taking the square root of Simpson's diversity index across productive rearrangements. Here the immuneACCESS table is served through TCRdb, limited to in-frame sequences with V and J called. Missing clones are a known gap in these copies; in checked studies unresolved V genes cover under half, and the rest lacks a known reason. V, J and clone size were drawn from that table, and D and trimming were deduced from the DNA. For this sample the table gives some 190,000 clones, of which approximately 89% were detected only once. The top ten clonotypes cover around 7.8% of the sample.

The material sequenced was peripheral blood. The receptor comes from a woman aged 55 to 70 with acute or convalescent COVID-19.

At the DNA level, the sequence is TGTGCCAGCAGCGCCCGAGGGGGGGCTAATTCACCCCTCCACTTT. It encodes CASSARGGANSPLHF. The rearrangement joined TRBV9 to TRBJ1-6; possibly the D gene is TRBD1, per 6 matching bases. V is clipped by 3 bases and J by 6 bases, and the sequence between their germline boundaries is 13 bases long. Including cysteine and phenylalanine, the CDR3 has 15 amino acids. The retained sequence is limited to the CDR3, 45 bases, with the frame set at the first base. From a lookup of the germline V gene, CDR1 and CDR2 are SGDLS and YYNGEE.